The sequence of this TCR beta chain was determined in a study of CD8 T cells in Susac syndrome. RNA in amounts of roughly 0.5 to 1 ug was reverse transcribed with random hexamers. TCRdb independently ran MiXCR on the immunoSEQ multiplex PCR reads; one entry per CDR3 protein. This sample has approximately 190,000 distinct CDR3 sequences, with nearly 97% found just once. This CDR3 spans 16 amino acids. The germline gives CDR1 SGHDN, CDR2 FVKESK. The V segment lost 4 bases and the J segment 8 bases; nucleotides outside the gene matches: 9. The source of this sequence is a human donor with Susac syndrome. Sequencing was carried out using CD4+ T cells from PBMCs. J is TRBJ1-6 and V is TRBV14; TRBD1 matches 9 bases. The CDR3 DNA reads TGTGCCAGCAGCCCTTTCCGGGACAGGGATGATTCACCCCTCCACTTT. Its translation: CASSPFRDRDDSPLHF.